The source of this T cell receptor (beta chain) is a study of tumor-infiltrating lymphocytes in primary liver carcinoma (dated by TCRdb to 2016 to 2017). Regarding the study in general: Between late 2015 and early 2016, a few patients in China with histopathologically diagnosed primary liver carcinoma had surgical resection. Hepatocellular carcinoma (four) or combined HCC and intrahepatic cholangiocarcinoma (one) was present in the five patients, who were three men and two women aged 30 to 69 years. The tumors of the five patients were staged as T1-T3 N0M0, with maximum diameters ranging from roughly 4 to 10 cm. Each sample produced about 3.65 to 7.13 million productive TCRbeta reads, and read depth showed no significant difference between tissue types. The study combined TCRbeta repertoire sequencing, expression microarrays and whole-exome sequencing across five regions of each liver tumor, with adjacent normal tissue and blood. TCRbeta repertoire sequencing covered about 35 specimens from 5 patients: approximately 25 tumor regions, 5 adjacent noncancerous liver tissues and 5 peripheral blood samples. Reproducibility between technical replicate repertoires was high, with correlation coefficients above 0.98 and mean shared-clone rates approximately 0.91. Summary of the overall study and its limitations: Because sequencing covered only the TCR beta chain and unpaired alpha chains were not captured, true repertoire diversity is likely underestimated. The top 250 clones accounted for a significantly greater share of the repertoire in tumors than in blood (p = 0.039). Only four or five patients were included in the study, and the authors note that the findings should be validated in a larger study. Repertoire overlap was found to be higher between tumor regions (mean roughly 35%) than between tumor-adjacent (roughly 17%) or tumor-blood (around 14%) pairs, consistent with antigen-driven expansion. Since the samples were bulk and unsorted, there was no way to compare CD4+ and CD8+ T cell repertoires.

A constant-region primer and ProtoScript II reverse transcriptase were used to reverse-transcribe TCRbeta-specific cDNA from around 540 ng total RNA. Construction of the TCRbeta libraries relied on three nested rounds of multiplex PCR, following a slightly modified ARM-PCR procedure. Multiplex TRBV1-TRBV30 forward primers and a Cbeta reverse primer were used in the first two PCR rounds, each of which was run for roughly 9 cycles. A final 25-cycle PCR with Deep VentR polymerase added sample barcodes and Illumina adapters. Before sequencing, amplicons of 200-500 bp were gel-purified using a QIAquick gel extraction kit. An Illumina HiSeq 2500 was used to sequence the TCRbeta amplicons with 250-bp paired-end reads. The original methods were these. Reads were quality-trimmed with Trimmomatic v0.33, and paired reads were merged with FLASH v1.2.11 to recover full CDR3 sequences. MiGEC v1.2.1b assigned V, D and J germline segments to the rearranged TCRbeta sequences. Clonotype statistics and Shannon-Wiener diversity indices were computed with VDJtools v1.0.0. Except for diversity analysis, only each sample's 250 most abundant clonotypes were used in subsequent analyses to reduce sampling bias. TCRdb reworked the public reads: Q25 trimming with fastp, MiXCR clone assembly, productive beta chains retained. Each entry merges the rows of one CDR3 protein and shows their most common DNA and genes. The V and J calls and clone size come from TCRdb's table, not from the authors' own analysis. The sample table lists 300,000 to 400,000 distinct CDR3 sequences, about two thirds of them with a count of one. The ten largest account for roughly 6.5% of the sample.

The CDR1 and CDR2 encoded by the germline V gene are ENHRY and SYGVKD. Including the terminal cysteine and phenylalanine, the CDR3 comprises 12 residues. The entry retains the CDR3 DNA only, 36 bases that are in frame from base 1. As regards this clonotype: Its antigen is not yet known. One end of the junction does not line up with germline, which may come from a read error.

Blood RNA was extracted from unsorted whole blood with TRIzol reagent; germline DNA came from the DNeasy Blood & Tissue kit. Patients had chronic HBV infection and were treatment-naive at sampling. Before surgery, approximately 4.3 milliliters of peripheral blood were drawn into K2EDTA tubes. The sequence derives from a middle-aged man with primary liver carcinoma and hepatitis B virus infection. Recombination connected TRBV10-3 to TRBJ2-3; TRBD1 is perhaps the D gene, given 6 matching bases. Sample: peripheral blood. The DNA sequence follows: TGTGCCATCAGTGGACAGGACGATACGCGGTATTTT. Its translation reads: CAISGQDDTRYF.